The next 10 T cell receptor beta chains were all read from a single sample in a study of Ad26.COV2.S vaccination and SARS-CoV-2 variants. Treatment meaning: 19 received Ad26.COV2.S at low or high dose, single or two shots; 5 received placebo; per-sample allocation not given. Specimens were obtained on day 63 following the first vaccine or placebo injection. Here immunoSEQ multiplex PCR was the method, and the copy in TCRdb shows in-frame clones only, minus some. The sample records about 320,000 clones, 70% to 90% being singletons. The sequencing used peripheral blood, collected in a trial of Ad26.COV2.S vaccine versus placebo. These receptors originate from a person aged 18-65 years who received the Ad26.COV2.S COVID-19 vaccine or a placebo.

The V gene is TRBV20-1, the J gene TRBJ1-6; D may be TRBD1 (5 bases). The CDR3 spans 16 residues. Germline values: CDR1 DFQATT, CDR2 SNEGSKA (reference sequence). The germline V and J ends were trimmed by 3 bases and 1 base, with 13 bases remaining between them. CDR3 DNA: TGCAGTGCTAGTCGCAGGGCTGTTTCCTATAATTCACCCCTCCACTTT. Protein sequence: CSASRRAVSYNSPLHF.

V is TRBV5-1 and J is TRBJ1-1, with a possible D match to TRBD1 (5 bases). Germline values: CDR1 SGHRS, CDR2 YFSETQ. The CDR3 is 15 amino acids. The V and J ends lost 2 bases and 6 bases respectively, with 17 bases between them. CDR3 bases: TGCGCCAGCAGCTTAGGGTCCCCCAGGGTTTCTGAAGCTTTCTTT. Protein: CASSLGSPRVSEAFF. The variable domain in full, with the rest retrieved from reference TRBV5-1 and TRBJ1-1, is KAGVTQTPRYLIKTRGQQVTLSCSPISGHRSVSWYQQTPGQGLQFLFEYFSETQRNKGNFPGRFSGRQFSNSRSEMNVSTLELGDSALYLCASSLGSPRVSEAFFGQGTRLTVV.

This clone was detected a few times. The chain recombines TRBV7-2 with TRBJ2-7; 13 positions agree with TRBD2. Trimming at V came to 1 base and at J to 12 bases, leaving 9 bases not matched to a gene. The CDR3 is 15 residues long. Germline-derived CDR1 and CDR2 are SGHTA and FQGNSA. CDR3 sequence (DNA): TGTGCCAGCAGCTTAGATGGGACTAGCGGGGACAACTGGTACTTC. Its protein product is CASSLDGTSGDNWYF. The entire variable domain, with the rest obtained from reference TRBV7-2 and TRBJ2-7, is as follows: GAGVSQSPSNKVTEKGKDVELRCDPISGHTALYWYRQSLGQGLEFLIYFQGNSAPDKSGLPSDRFSAERTGGSVSTLTIQRTQQEDSAVYLCASSLDGTSGDNWYFGPGTRLTVT.

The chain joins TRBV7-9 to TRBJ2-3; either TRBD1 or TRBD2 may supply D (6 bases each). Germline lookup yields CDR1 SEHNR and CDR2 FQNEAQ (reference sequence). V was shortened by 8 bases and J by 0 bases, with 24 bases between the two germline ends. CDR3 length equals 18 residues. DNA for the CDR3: TGTGCCAGCCAGGGGTGGTACGTCCAGCGGGCTAGCACAGATACGCAGTATTTT. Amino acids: CASQGWYVQRASTDTQYF.

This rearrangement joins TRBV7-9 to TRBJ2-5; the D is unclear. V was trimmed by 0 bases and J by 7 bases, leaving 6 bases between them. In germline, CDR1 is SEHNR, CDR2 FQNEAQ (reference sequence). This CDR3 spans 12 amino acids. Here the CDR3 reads CASSLARGTQYF. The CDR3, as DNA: TGTGCCAGCAGCTTAGCGCGAGGGACCCAGTACTTC. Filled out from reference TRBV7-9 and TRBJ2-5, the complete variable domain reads DTGVSQNPRHKITKRGQNVTFRCDPISEHNRLYWYRQTLGQGPEFLTYFQNEAQLEKSRLLSDRFSAERPKGSFSTLEIQRTEQGDSAMYLCASSLARGTQYFGPGTRLLVL.

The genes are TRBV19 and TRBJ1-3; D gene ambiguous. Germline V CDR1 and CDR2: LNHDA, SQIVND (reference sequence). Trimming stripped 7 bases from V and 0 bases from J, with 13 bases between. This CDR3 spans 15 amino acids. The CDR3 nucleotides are TGTGCCAGTATGAAGTGGGCAGTCTCTGGAAACACCATATATTTT. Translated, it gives CASMKWAVSGNTIYF. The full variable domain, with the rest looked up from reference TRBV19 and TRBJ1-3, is DGGITQSPKYLFRKEGQNVTLSCEQNLNHDAMYWYRQDPGQGLRLIYYSQIVNDFQKGDIAEGYSVSREKKESFPLTVTSAQKNPTAFYLCASMKWAVSGNTIYFGEGSWLTVV.

CDR3 bases: TGTGCCAGCTACCCCAAACAGGGAGGGGGTGGCTACACCTTC. Its protein is CASYPKQGGGGYTF. The V call is TRBV6-5, the J call TRBJ1-2, with D perhaps matching TRBD1 (6 bases). The CDR3 runs to 14 residues. With 8 bases removed from V and 7 bases from J, the gap between germline ends came to 20 bases. Germline V gene lookup returns CDR1 MNHEY and CDR2 SVGAGI.

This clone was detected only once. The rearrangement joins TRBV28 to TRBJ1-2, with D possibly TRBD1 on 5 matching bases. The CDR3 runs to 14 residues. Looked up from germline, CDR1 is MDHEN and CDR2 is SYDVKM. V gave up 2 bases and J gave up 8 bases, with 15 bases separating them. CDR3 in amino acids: CASSLVAAREGYTF. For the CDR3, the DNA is TGTGCCAGCAGTTTAGTGGCAGCCAGGGAAGGCTACACCTTC.

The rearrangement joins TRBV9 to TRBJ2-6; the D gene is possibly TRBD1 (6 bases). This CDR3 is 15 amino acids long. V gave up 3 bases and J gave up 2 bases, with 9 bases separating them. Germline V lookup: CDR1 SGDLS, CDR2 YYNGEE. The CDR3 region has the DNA TGTGCCAGCAGCGGGGGACACCCTGGGGCCAACGTCCTGACTTTC. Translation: CASSGGHPGANVLTF.

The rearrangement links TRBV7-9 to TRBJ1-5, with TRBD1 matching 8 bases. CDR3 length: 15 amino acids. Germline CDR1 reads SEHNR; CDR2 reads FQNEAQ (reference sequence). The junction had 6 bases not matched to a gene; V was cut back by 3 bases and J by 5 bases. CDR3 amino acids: CASSLGRGQDQPQHF. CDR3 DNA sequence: TGTGCCAGCAGCTTGGGCAGGGGGCAGGATCAGCCCCAGCATTTT.